Listed below are T cell receptor beta chains from one sample, sequenced in a study of Graves' ophthalmopathy and Graves' hyperthyroidism. TCRdb used MiXCR to reprocess the multiplex PCR reads, holding one entry per CDR3 protein. The sample has 200,000 to 250,000 distinct CDR3 sequences, 25% to 30% seen once; the top ten hold about 9.1%. Sequencing was carried out using peripheral blood. The receptors come from a man over 45 with Graves' ophthalmopathy. The CDR3 runs from the conserved cysteine through the conserved F or W. The order of the fields is D gene, clone size, V gene, J gene, CDR3 DNA, CDR3 protein. A D gene is named only where the DNA matches it firmly. Not every row has a clone size; where given, it reads once, few, many or a size class.

-,few,TRBV7-2,TRBJ2-2,TGTGCCAGCAGCTCCAGACGGTTCACCGGGGAGCTGTTTTTT,CASSSRRFTGELFF
-,many,TRBV6-2/TRBV6-3,TRBJ2-7,TGTGCCACCTCGGACATCACCTACGAGCAGTACTTC,CATSDITYEQYF
TRBD1,-,TRBV6-2/TRBV6-3,TRBJ2-7,TGTGCCAGCAGTTACTCGATACTAAATGTGGACAGGGGCTTTTTCGAGCAGTACTTC,CASSYSILNVDRGFFEQYF
-,-,TRBV27,TRBJ1-1,TGTGCCAGCAGTGGGACACCCACTGAAGCTTTCTTT,CASSGTPTEAFF
TRBD2,-,TRBV5-1,TRBJ2-7,TGCGCCAGCAGCTTCGGCCTAGCGGGGATCGAGCAGTACTTC,CASSFGLAGIEQYF
TRBD2,many,TRBV5-1,TRBJ2-4,TGCGCCAGCAGCTCCGGACTAGCGGAAGTAGCCAAAAACATTCAGTACTTC,CASSSGLAEVAKNIQYF
TRBD1,many,TRBV4-2,TRBJ1-2,TGTGCCAGCAGCCAAGAGGGACAGCCCGACTATGGCTACACCTTC,CASSQEGQPDYGYTF
-,-,TRBV6-5,TRBJ1-1,TGTGCCAGCAGTTTCCGGACGGGGTGGAACACTGAAGCTTTCTTT,CASSFRTGWNTEAFF
-,many,TRBV12-3/TRBV12-4,TRBJ1-2,TGTGCCAGCAGTCCGGCGTCGATCTCCAGCGGCTACACCTTC,CASSPASISSGYTF
-,many,TRBV2,TRBJ2-5,TGTGCCAGCAGCAGGGGTTCGGAAGAGACCCAGTACTTC,CASSRGSEETQYF
-,many,TRBV6-4,TRBJ2-7,TGTGCCAGCAGTGGCCCGAAGGGACATCACTTTTCCTACGAGCAGTACTTC,CASSGPKGHHFSYEQYF
TRBD1,-,TRBV7-2,TRBJ2-7,TGTGCCAGCAGCTCCACGACAGGGTGGGACTACGAGCAGTACTTC,CASSSTTGWDYEQYF
TRBD2,-,TRBV7-2,TRBJ2-5,TGTGCCAGCAGGTTGGGAGGGGCCCAAGAGACCCAGTACTTC,CASRLGGAQETQYF
TRBD2,-,TRBV12-3/TRBV12-4,TRBJ2-2,TGTGCCAGCAGTCGGGGGAGGGCAAACGGGGAGCTGTTTTTT,CASSRGRANGELFF
-,many,TRBV28,TRBJ1-1,TGTGCCAGCAGTTTACTAAGGGAAGCTTTCTTT,CASSLLREAFF
TRBD1,once,TRBV11-1,TRBJ1-2,TGTGCCAGCAGCTTGCGGGACAGCCCAGCTAACTATGGCTACACCTTC,CASSLRDSPANYGYTF
TRBD1,many,TRBV30,TRBJ2-2,TGTGCCTGGAGGAACCGGGACAGGGGAGACACCGGGGAGCTGTTTTTT,CAWRNRDRGDTGELFF
-,few,TRBV7-2,TRBJ1-2,TGTGCCAGCAGCTTTGGGGAAATTAACTATGGCTACACCTTC,CASSFGEINYGYTF
-,few,TRBV6-1,TRBJ1-2,TGTGCCAGCACCCCGATGACCTCTAACTATGGCTACACCTTC,CASTPMTSNYGYTF
-,-,TRBV5-6,TRBJ2-7,TGTGCCAGCAGCTCCCTGGGTCAGGGTACGGGAGACGAGCAGTACTTC,CASSSLGQGTGDEQYF